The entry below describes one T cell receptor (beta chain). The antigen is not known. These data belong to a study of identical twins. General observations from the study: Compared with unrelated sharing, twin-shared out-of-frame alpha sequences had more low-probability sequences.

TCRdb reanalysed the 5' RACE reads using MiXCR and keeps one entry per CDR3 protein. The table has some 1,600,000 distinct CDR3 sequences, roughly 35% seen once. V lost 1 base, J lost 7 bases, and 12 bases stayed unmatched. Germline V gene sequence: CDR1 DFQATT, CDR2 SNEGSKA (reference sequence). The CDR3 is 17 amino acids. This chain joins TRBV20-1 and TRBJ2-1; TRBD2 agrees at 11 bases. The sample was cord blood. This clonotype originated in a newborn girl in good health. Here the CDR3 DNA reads TGCAGTGCTAGAGGGACTAGCGGGCGTCTAATTGGGAATGAGCAGTTCTTC. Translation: CSARGTSGRLIGNEQFF.